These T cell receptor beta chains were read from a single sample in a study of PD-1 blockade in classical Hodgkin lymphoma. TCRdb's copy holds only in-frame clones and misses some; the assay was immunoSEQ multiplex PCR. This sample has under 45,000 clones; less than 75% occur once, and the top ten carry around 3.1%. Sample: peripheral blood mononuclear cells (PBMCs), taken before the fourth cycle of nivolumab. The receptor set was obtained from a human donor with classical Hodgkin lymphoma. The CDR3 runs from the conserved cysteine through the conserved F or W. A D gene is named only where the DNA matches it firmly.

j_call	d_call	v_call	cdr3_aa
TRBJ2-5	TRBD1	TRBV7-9	CASSFSRTGGKETQYF
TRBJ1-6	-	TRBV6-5	CASCPEGTLNSPLHF
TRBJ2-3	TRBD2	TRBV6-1	CASSRWASGGEDF
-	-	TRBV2	CASTDPTSSYEQYF
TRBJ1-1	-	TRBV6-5	CASRRRDNTEAFF
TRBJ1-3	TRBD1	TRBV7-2	CASSATGVLAGNTIYF
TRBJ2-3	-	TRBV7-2	CASSGDGLLTDTQYF
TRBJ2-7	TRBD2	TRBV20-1	CSSWTSGEQYF
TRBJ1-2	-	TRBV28	CASSSWGDNSGEHRYTF
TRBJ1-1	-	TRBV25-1	CASMFQGMNTEAFF
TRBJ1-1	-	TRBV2	CASSDNAPRGTEAFF
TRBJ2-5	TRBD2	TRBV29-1	CSVTKGVSGSRETQYF
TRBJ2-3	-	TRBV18	CASSPVYRVSTDTQYF
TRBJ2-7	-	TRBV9	CASSVDQGGIYEQYF
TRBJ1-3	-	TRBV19	CASSIGSSGNTIYF
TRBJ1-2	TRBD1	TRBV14	CASSQAGTGHYGYTF
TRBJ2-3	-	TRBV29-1	CSAGGTDTQYF
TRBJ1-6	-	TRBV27	CASSFQYYNSPLHF
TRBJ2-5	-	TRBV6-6	CASIPGTNQETQYF
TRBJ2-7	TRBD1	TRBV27	CASSSGQVHSYEQYF
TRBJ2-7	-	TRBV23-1	CASSHQLIPGREQYF
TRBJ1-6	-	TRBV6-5	CASSYGEGTVSPLHF
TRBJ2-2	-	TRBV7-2	CASSLSAGELFF
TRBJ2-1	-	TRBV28	CASSPHWTSSSYNEQFF
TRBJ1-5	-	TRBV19	CASSSSQGQPQHF
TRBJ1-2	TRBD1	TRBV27	CASQPGQGYGYTF
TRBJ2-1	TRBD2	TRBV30	CAWSVETSVYNEQFF
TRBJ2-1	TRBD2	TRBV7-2	CASRVGLAGGNEQFF
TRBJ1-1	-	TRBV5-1	CASSLEQTTEAFF
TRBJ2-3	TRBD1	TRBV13	CASSLPETGDTQYF
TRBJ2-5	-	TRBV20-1	CAVSWRETQYF
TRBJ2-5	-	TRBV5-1	CASSSQETQYF
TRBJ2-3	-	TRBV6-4	CASSEADTQYF
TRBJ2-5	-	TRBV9	CASSPAGTGTQYF
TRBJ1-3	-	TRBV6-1	CASLGFGNTIYF
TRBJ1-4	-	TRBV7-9	CASSFRWQGEANEKLFF
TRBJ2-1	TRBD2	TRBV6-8	CASSYSMGTSGGLLGYNEQFF
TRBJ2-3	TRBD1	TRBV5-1	CASSYTGARTDTQYF
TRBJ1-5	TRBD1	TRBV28	CASSPGGTNNQPQHF
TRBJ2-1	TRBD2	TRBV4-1	CASSQWTSGYNEQFF
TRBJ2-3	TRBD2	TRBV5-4	CASSAGTSGITDTQYF
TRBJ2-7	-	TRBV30	CAWSGDRHYEQYF
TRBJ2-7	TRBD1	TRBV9	CASSVGQDPSYEQYF